This section outlines one T cell receptor beta chain sequence together with its context. CDR1 is MDHEN and CDR2 is SYDVKM in the germline V gene. CDR3 size: 13 residues. Trimming removed 3 bases from V and 2 bases from J, with 7 bases in between. Data came from immunoSEQ multiplex PCR; TCRdb stores just in-frame clones and leaves some out. This sample has approximately 200,000 clones; about nine tenths occur once, and the top ten carry approximately 10%. Participants, about 18 to 95 years old, spanned around 25 US areas. Researchers sorted participants into cohorts using their self-reported clinical history. The data derive from a study of blood T cell repertoires in COVID-19. Study-level background: Acute and convalescent COVID-19 samples came from the United States, Italy and Spain. In each case, the material was cDNA or gDNA derived from T cells, B-cell-depleted T cells, or PBMCs.

This rearrangement joins TRBV28 to TRBJ1-2; TRBD1 might be the D (5 bases). Sequencing was done on a sample of PBMCs or T cells enriched from blood (not recorded which). This TCR derives from a man aged 18 to 30 with acute COVID-19. DNA for the CDR3: TGTGCCAGCAGTTTCGACAGAAACTATGGCTACACCTTC. Translation gives CASSFDRNYGYTF.